This T cell receptor beta chain originates from a study of T cells after yellow fever vaccination. MiXCR was run by TCRdb on the 5' RACE reads, yielding one entry per CDR3 protein. The sample shows some 300,000 distinct CDR3 sequences, around 9.3% of them seen only once. Trimming removed 5 bases from V and 11 bases from J, with 12 bases in between. The CDR3 has 11 amino acids. The sequence derives from a man aged 18 to 29 who received the YFV17D yellow fever vaccine. The sequencing used CD4+ T cells sorted from PBMCs, collected 5 days after the yellow fever booster vaccination. The V and J genes are TRBV12-3 or TRBV12-4 and TRBJ1-1; D is ambiguous. CDR3: CASSTLTEAFF. In DNA, the CDR3 is TGTGCCAGCAGTACACTGACGGAGGCTTTCTTT.